This T cell receptor beta chain originates from a study of beta chain features in type 1 diabetes. Whole-study results and caveats: The study found moderately but significantly shorter TCRB CDR3s in all four CD4+ subsets of Type 1 diabetes patients.

This clone has just a few counts. The antigen is undetermined. This CDR3 region has 14 residues. V trimming: 8 bases; J trimming: 0 bases; junction bases outside the gene matches: 6. Per germline, CDR1 SEHNR and CDR2 FQNEAQ (reference sequence). What was sequenced were expressed TCRB transcripts, since all of the isolated RNA had been reverse transcribed. Clones were read by immunoSEQ multiplex PCR, and TCRdb kept only the in-frame ones, dropping some. Among around 340,000 clones listed, 9.3% were seen once. The sequence came from a man aged 25-40 years with type 1 diabetes. Sequenced: central memory CD4+ T cells from blood. The rearrangement links TRBV7-9 to TRBJ1-1; 7 positions agree with TRBD1. Here the CDR3 DNA reads TGTGCCAGCGCCGAACAGGGGATGAACACTGAAGCTTTCTTT. Its protein is CASAEQGMNTEAFF.